This T cell receptor (beta chain) was identified during a study of CD8 T cells in ankylosing spondylitis. Study results and limitations: Disease-linked clones, CD8+, were relatively rare in peripheral blood. Several highly homologous variants formed a TCR beta motif that appeared characteristic of ankylosing spondylitis blood. Matched ankylosing spondylitis synovial fluid reportedly showed significant enrichment of disease-linked clones.

Quantitative molecular-barcoded 5'-RACE generated the TCR beta libraries. TCRdb used MiXCR to reprocess the 5' RACE reads, holding one entry per CDR3 protein. The sample contains roughly 230,000 distinct CDR3 sequences, over 15% of which appear only once. This clonotype was recorded at least ten times. Its antigen is not identified. The CDR3 loop spans 14 amino acids. The V end lost 5 bases, the J end lost 5 bases, and 15 bases lay between the germline ends. Germline loops: CDR1 SEHNR, CDR2 FQNEAQ (reference sequence). The sequenced material came from blood, either unsorted or a sorted T cell fraction (not recorded which). The TCR was taken from a male donor with ankylosing spondylitis or in good health (not recorded which). The rearrangement uses TRBV7-9 and TRBJ2-5; D perhaps matches TRBD2 (6 bases). The CDR3 reads CASSPRLGWETQYF. CDR3 bases: TGTGCCAGCAGCCCCCGACTAGGGTGGGAGACCCAGTACTTC.